The next 12 T cell receptor beta chains were all read from a single sample in a study of CD8 T cells in ankylosing spondylitis. TCRdb re-called the 5' RACE reads with MiXCR, one entry per CDR3 protein. The table lists approximately 300,000 distinct CDR3 sequences, approximately 20% of them singletons. The sequenced sample consisted of blood, either unsorted or a sorted T cell fraction (not recorded which). These receptors were collected from a male donor with ankylosing spondylitis or in good health (not recorded which).

The V and J genes are TRBV6-6 and TRBJ2-1, with 10 bases aligning to TRBD2. Germline V gives CDR1 MNHNY, CDR2 SVGAGI (reference sequence). The V gene end was trimmed by 6 bases and the J gene end by 8 bases; junction bases not matched to a gene: 13. This CDR3 contains 16 residues. As DNA, the CDR3 is TGTGCCAGCAGGGGGGAGTTTCTAGCGGGAGCACATGAGCAGTTCTTC. This encodes CASRGEFLAGAHEQFF.

The J gene is TRBJ1-3, the V gene TRBV12-3 or TRBV12-4, with D tentatively TRBD1 (6 bases). The CDR3 is made up of 8 amino acids. V lost 8 bases to trimming and J lost 14 bases, with 7 bases between them. The CDR3 here is CASGGLYF. The CDR3 DNA sequence: TGTGCCAGCGGGGGCTTATATTTT.

This clonotype has a handful of counts. The chain uses TRBV6-1 and TRBJ2-7, with D hard to call. CDR1 and CDR2 from the germline V gene are MNHNS and SASEGT. This CDR3 contains 12 residues. V was clipped by 4 bases and J by 0 bases, with 4 bases between them. CDR3 DNA: TGTGCCAGCAGTGTTCGCTCCTACGAGCAGTACGTC. It is translated as CASSVRSYEQYV.

There are a few counts of this clonotype. The chain joins TRBV6-1 to TRBJ1-1; TRBD1 might be the D (5 bases). Looked up from germline, CDR1 is MNHNS and CDR2 is SASEGT. This CDR3 contains 15 residues. Trimming left V 2 bases short and J 1 base short, with 11 bases between. The CDR3 DNA reads as TGTGCCAGCAGTGAACCAGGGCCGGGGAACACTGAAGCTTTCTTT. Residues: CASSEPGPGNTEAFF.

A few counts support this clonotype. The V and J genes are TRBV5-4 and TRBJ1-5; 8 nucleotides align to TRBD1. Germline CDR1 reads SGHNT; CDR2 reads YYREEE (reference sequence). CDR3 length: 21 amino acids. The junction had 24 bases not matched to a gene; V was cut back by 1 base and J by 6 bases. CDR3 nucleotides: TGTGCCAGCAGCTTGTTCCCAAACGGACAGGGAACAGGGCCCAGGGGTCAGCCCCAGCATTTT. Its protein is CASSLFPNGQGTGPRGQPQHF.

The V and J genes are TRBV2 and TRBJ1-6; possibly TRBD1 for D (5 bases). The V end was cut by 3 bases, the J end by 0 bases, with 12 bases between. CDR1 and CDR2 (germline): SNHLY, FYNNEI. The CDR3 spans 17 residues. In DNA, the CDR3 is TGTGCCAGCAGTGAGCAGGGAGTATCCTCCTATAATTCACCCCTCCACTTT. It codes for CASSEQGVSSYNSPLHF.

This clonotype was observed many times. V is TRBV12-3 or TRBV12-4 and J is TRBJ1-6; D is possibly TRBD1 (6 bases). The CDR3 is made up of 13 amino acids. The V end was cut by 3 bases, the J end by 9 bases, with 9 bases between. DNA for the CDR3: TGTGCCAGCAGTTTTTTCAGGGGTTCACCCCTCCACTTT. Protein: CASSFFRGSPLHF.

This clonotype was recorded a few times. This chain links TRBV2 with TRBJ1-3, with TRBD1 as a possible D gene (5 bases). V shed 1 base and J shed 15 bases, with 10 bases lying between them. This CDR3 contains 11 residues. Germline V CDR1 and CDR2: SNHLY, FYNNEI. CDR3 in amino acids: CASSEGQPTYF. The CDR3 nucleotides read TGTGCCAGCAGTGAAGGACAGCCAACATATTTT.

This clonotype came up many times. The V and J genes are TRBV18 and TRBJ1-5; D not certain. Germline CDR1 KGHSH, CDR2 LQKENI. Trimming shortened V by 3 bases and J by 2 bases, and 8 bases separated the two germline ends. The CDR3 length is 14 residues. CDR3 in amino acids: CASSPSPGNQPQHF. The CDR3, as DNA: TGTGCCAGCTCACCCTCCCCGGGCAATCAGCCCCAGCATTTT.

In its sample, this clonotype was seen many times. The chain combines TRBV29-1 with TRBJ1-2; 7 nucleotides line up with TRBD1. The length of the CDR3 is 11 residues. Germline loops: CDR1 SQVTM, CDR2 ANQGSEA. The CDR3, as DNA: TGCCAGGTTACAGGGGACGGTGGCTACACCTTC. It translates to CQVTGDGGYTF.

The chain has TRBV5-1 and TRBJ2-1; 10 bases agree with TRBD2. The CDR3 is 15 residues long. Unmatched junction bases numbered 7, after V lost 4 bases and J lost 6 bases. Germline CDR1 SGHRS, CDR2 YFSETQ. For the CDR3, the DNA is TGCGCCAGCAGCGATCTAGCGGGAGTAGGCAATGAGCAGTTCTTC. Its protein product is CASSDLAGVGNEQFF.

This clonotype was seen a single time. Just one base apart from a much larger clone, this may be a read error. This chain links TRBV28 with TRBJ1-6; perhaps TRBD1 as D (5 bases). The CDR3 has 16 amino acids. Germline CDR1 reads MDHEN; CDR2 reads SYDVKM. Trimming stripped 7 bases from V and 1 base from J, with 14 bases between. The CDR3 DNA sequence: TGTGCCAGCACTTTCCGGGGGGTGTCCTATAATTCACCCCTCCACTTT. This encodes CASTFRGVSYNSPLHF.